This T cell receptor (beta chain) was identified during a study of blood T cell repertoires in COVID-19. Only in-frame clones appear in the TCRdb table, and some are missing; sequencing was by immunoSEQ multiplex PCR. Among about 260,000 clones, roughly 90% were seen once, and the ten largest hold around 2.8%. With 4 bases removed from V and 8 bases from J, the gap between germline ends came to 11 bases. Germline CDR1 and CDR2: MDHEN and SYDVKM. The CDR3 is 12 amino acids. This clonotype was sampled from a man aged 40-50 years who had been exposed to COVID-19. This chain joins TRBV28 and TRBJ1-2, with a tentative D call TRBD1 (5 bases). Input material: PBMCs or T cells enriched from blood (not recorded which). For the CDR3, the DNA is TGTGCCAGCAGTTCACAGGTTAGAGGCTACACCTTC. Amino acids: CASSSQVRGYTF.